This TCR beta chain was found in a study of cytomegalovirus exposure and HLA in healthy donors. Study-level information: Researchers found that roughly 80% of about 400 genotyped donors fell within the Caucasian-associated ancestry cluster.

Turning to this clone: Its antigen is not identified. At the DNA level, this CDR3 is encoded by other sequences in the same sample as well.

V was cut by 2 bases and J by 0 bases, with 13 bases left in between. Looked up from germline, CDR1 is LNHDA and CDR2 is SQIVND (reference sequence). CDR3 length equals 17 residues. Primers for the PCR totalled 60 Vbeta and 13 Jbeta. Sequencing used immunoSEQ multiplex PCR; TCRdb keeps in-frame clones, though not all of them. The sample consists of around 150,000 clones, roughly 80% of them appearing once. General study results and limits: For most TCR sequences rarity was the rule, although some public TCRs occurred in many donors. In terms of immune exposure information, only CMV serostatus was available. Rates of TCR association differed by HLA locus in a later analysis, with DRB1 highest and HLA-C lowest.

The receptor's source is a man younger than 45 in good health and CMV-seronegative. Specimen: PBMCs. The chain joins TRBV19 to TRBJ2-2; D is possibly TRBD2 (5 bases). The DNA of the CDR3 is TGTGCCAGTAGTATATGGGGAGCGGAGACGAACACCGGGGAGCTGTTTTTT. This encodes CASSIWGAETNTGELFF.